A single sample is the source of the 22 T cell receptor beta chains below, sequenced in a study of cytomegalovirus exposure and HLA in healthy donors. PCR used 60 Vbeta primers and 13 Jbeta primers. Assay used: immunoSEQ multiplex PCR; TCRdb lists only in-frame clones, some missing. The sample totals 130,000 to 150,000 clones. The sample comprised PBMCs. The receptors here all came from a male donor in good health and CMV-seronegative.

The rearrangement joins TRBV7-9 to TRBJ1-2; possible D gene TRBD1, 6 bases. V was cut by 4 bases and J by 3 bases, with 12 bases left in between. The CDR3 is made up of 14 amino acids. The germline V gene encodes CDR1 SEHNR and CDR2 FQNEAQ (reference sequence). The CDR3 protein is CASSSGDTYYGYTF. The CDR3, as DNA: TGTGCCAGCAGCTCAGGGGACACCTACTATGGCTACACCTTC.

V usage is TRBV30 and J usage is TRBJ1-2, with D perhaps matching TRBD1 (5 bases). CDR1 is GTSNPN, CDR2 SVGIG, per germline (reference sequence). The CDR3 extends over 17 amino acids. V was shortened by 3 bases and J by 2 bases, with 22 bases between the two germline ends. CDR3 protein: CAWSLGRGTSLNYGYTF. CDR3 bases: TGTGCCTGGAGCCTAGGTCGGGGGACGTCCCTAAACTATGGCTACACCTTC. The variable domain in full, with the rest retrieved from reference TRBV30 and TRBJ1-2, is SQTIHQWPATLVQPVGSPLSLECTVEGTSNPNLYWYRQAAGRGLQLLFYSVGIGQISSEVPQNLSASRPQDRQFILSSKKLLLSDSGFYLCAWSLGRGTSLNYGYTFGSGTRLTVV.

The chain recombines TRBV30 with TRBJ1-2, with D possibly being TRBD1 (5 bases). This CDR3 has 16 residues. The V gene lost 5 bases and the J gene lost 0 bases, with 19 bases spanning the gap. The germline V gene encodes CDR1 GTSNPN and CDR2 SVGIG (reference sequence). Here the CDR3 reads CAWGQLRQPTNYGYTF. DNA for the CDR3: TGTGCCTGGGGTCAACTGCGACAGCCAACTAACTATGGCTACACCTTC.

V and J are TRBV6-5 and TRBJ1-1; a weak D match, TRBD1 (5 bases). V was cut by 7 bases and J by 4 bases, with 10 bases left in between. The CDR3 consists of 12 residues. Germline CDR1 is MNHEY and CDR2 is SVGAGI. CDR3 DNA sequence: TGTGCCAGCACTCCCGGGGGCACTGAAGCTTTCTTT. Protein product: CASTPGGTEAFF.

This sequence joins TRBV15 and TRBJ1-3; 8 bases are shared with TRBD1. Germline V gives CDR1 LNHNV, CDR2 YYDKDF (reference sequence). The J segment lost 6 bases and the V segment lost 4 bases, leaving 2 bases of the junction unmatched. The CDR3 is 13 residues long. CDR3 coding DNA: TGTGCCACCAGCACGGACAGGGTAAACACCATATATTTT. Encoded protein: CATSTDRVNTIYF.

To note about this clone: The sample carries other DNA sequences with the same CDR3. The chain combines TRBV6-5 with TRBJ1-1; TRBD1 is a possible D gene (6 bases). Trimming stripped 3 bases from V and 2 bases from J, with 10 bases between. The CDR3 sequence is 14 residues long. Germline V gene data show CDR1 as MNHEY and CDR2 as SVGAGI. The CDR3: CASSYGGANTEAFF. The CDR3 DNA sequence: TGTGCCAGCAGTTATGGGGGGGCCAACACTGAAGCTTTCTTT.

In the case of this clone: Other DNA sequences in this specimen translate into the identical CDR3. V usage is TRBV11-2 and J usage is TRBJ2-7; D not resolved. CDR1 and CDR2 (germline): SGHAT, FQNNGV. CDR3 length: 12 amino acids. With 0 bases removed from V and 3 bases from J, the gap between germline ends came to 3 bases. CDR3 coding DNA: TGTGCCAGCAGCTTAGACCACTACGAGCAGTACTTC. Translation gives CASSLDHYEQYF.

V gene TRBV28 combines with J gene TRBJ2-3; 11 bases map to TRBD2. V lost 9 bases, J lost 8 bases, and 10 bases stayed unmatched. The CDR3 runs to 14 residues. Per germline, CDR1 MDHEN and CDR2 SYDVKM. CDR3 coding DNA: TGTGCCAGTTGTGCTAGCGGGGGGTCTCGTACGCAGTATTTT. This translates into CASCASGGSRTQYF. The complete variable domain, with remaining parts taken from reference TRBV28 and TRBJ2-3, reads DVKVTQSSRYLVKRTGEKVFLECVQDMDHENMFWYRQDPGLGLRLIYFSYDVKMKEKGDIPEGYSVSREKKERFSLILESASTNQTSMYLCASCASGGSRTQYFGPGTRLTVL.

The chain recombines TRBV7-2 with TRBJ2-3; a weak D match, TRBD1 (6 bases). CDR3 size: 14 residues. Germline V lookup: CDR1 SGHTA, CDR2 FQGNSA. V lost 4 bases to trimming and J lost 10 bases, with 18 bases between them. CDR3 in amino acids: CASSSIGQGRAQYF. As DNA, the CDR3 is TGTGCCAGCAGCTCGATCGGTCAGGGGCGCGCGCAGTATTTT. Supplemented by reference TRBV7-2 and TRBJ2-3, the full variable domain reads GAGVSQSPSNKVTEKGKDVELRCDPISGHTALYWYRQSLGQGLEFLIYFQGNSAPDKSGLPSDRFSAERTGGSVSTLTIQRTQQEDSAVYLCASSSIGQGRAQYFGPGTRLTVL.

The rearrangement links TRBV4-1 to TRBJ1-1; D gene unclear. The germline V gene encodes CDR1 MGHRA and CDR2 YSYEKL. The CDR3 has 14 amino acids. V gave up 1 base and J gave up 0 bases, with 6 bases separating them. CDR3 DNA sequence: TGCGCCAGCAGCCAAGGTCCGTTGAACACTGAAGCTTTCTTT. It codes for CASSQGPLNTEAFF.

In DNA, the CDR3 is TGTGCCAGCAGCTCTAGCGGGGGGTCTAACACCGGGGAGCTGTTTTTT. Its protein product is CASSSSGGSNTGELFF. V and J are TRBV27 and TRBJ2-2; 11 bases fit TRBD2. The CDR3 spans 16 residues. The V gene's germline CDR1 is MNHEY and CDR2 SMNVEV (reference sequence). V was pared by 6 bases and J by 2 bases, with 5 bases of the junction left unmatched.

The genes are TRBV7-6 and TRBJ1-1; D uncertain. This CDR3 contains 13 residues. Germline V gene lookup returns CDR1 SGHVS and CDR2 FNYEAQ. The ends were cut back, 1 base at V and 4 bases at J, with 7 bases in the middle. As DNA, the CDR3 is TGTGCCAGCAGCTTAGTGGAGGGCACTGAAGCTTTCTTT. It is translated as CASSLVEGTEAFF.

V usage is TRBV19 and J usage is TRBJ2-7; 8 positions agree with TRBD1. With V trimmed by 5 bases and J by 3 bases, 9 bases remained unmatched. Germline-derived CDR1 and CDR2 are LNHDA and SQIVND (reference sequence). CDR3 size: 15 residues. For the CDR3, the DNA is TGTGCCAGTAGTGAAGGGACAGGACGGAACTACGAGCAGTACTTC. Amino acids: CASSEGTGRNYEQYF. The entire variable domain, with the rest obtained from reference TRBV19 and TRBJ2-7, is as follows: DGGITQSPKYLFRKEGQNVTLSCEQNLNHDAMYWYRQDPGQGLRLIYYSQIVNDFQKGDIAEGYSVSREKKESFPLTVTSAQKNPTAFYLCASSEGTGRNYEQYFGPGTRLTVT.

This chain uses TRBV6-5 with TRBJ2-1; 8 bases agree with TRBD2. The J segment lost 8 bases and the V segment lost 2 bases, leaving 11 bases of the junction unmatched. The CDR3 sequence is 16 residues long. CDR1 is MNHEY and CDR2 is SVGAGI in the germline V gene. The CDR3 region has the DNA TGTGCCAGCAGTTACGCCCGGGGTAGCGGGACCGATGAGCAGTTCTTC. It codes for CASSYARGSGTDEQFF.

CDR3 region: CASSYAGTPKETQYF. The CDR3, as DNA: TGTGCCAGCAGCTACGCCGGGACACCCAAAGAGACCCAGTACTTC. The V call is TRBV7-3, the J call TRBJ2-5, with D perhaps TRBD1 (6 bases). The CDR3 has 15 amino acids. The V end was cut by 4 bases, the J end by 3 bases, with 15 bases between. The germline V gene has CDR1 SGHTA and CDR2 FQGTGA.

This chain uses TRBV19 with TRBJ2-7; 8 bases line up with TRBD2. Germline V gene sequence: CDR1 LNHDA, CDR2 SQIVND (reference sequence). V trimming: 5 bases; J trimming: 3 bases; junction bases outside the gene matches: 12. The CDR3 length is 16 residues. The CDR3 nucleotides are TGTGCCAGTAGTCGGGGGGGTAACAACAAGATCTACGAGCAGTACTTC. It encodes CASSRGGNNKIYEQYF.

The chain carries TRBV4-3 and TRBJ2-6; D gene ambiguous. Per germline, CDR1 LGHNA and CDR2 YSLEER. V lost 1 base and J lost 0, with 10 bases in between. The length of the CDR3 is 17 residues. CDR3 loop: CASSQGSSSSGANVLTF. CDR3 in DNA: TGCGCCAGCAGCCAAGGAAGCTCGAGCTCTGGGGCCAACGTCCTGACTTTC.

The chain has TRBV14 and TRBJ2-1; 9 bases are shared with TRBD1. Germline values: CDR1 SGHDN, CDR2 FVKESK. This CDR3 is 17 amino acids long. The junction had 16 bases not matched to a gene; V was cut back by 4 bases and J by 9 bases. This CDR3 reads CASSLRGQGSFELEQFF. In DNA form, the CDR3 reads TGTGCCAGCAGCCTCCGAGGACAGGGGTCGTTCGAGCTTGAGCAGTTCTTC.

The J gene is TRBJ1-2, the V gene TRBV19; D may be TRBD1 (5 bases). The CDR3 runs 15 residues. Germline loops: CDR1 LNHDA, CDR2 SQIVND (reference sequence). V was cut by 5 bases and J by 3 bases, with 16 bases left in between. This chain's CDR3 is CASSPKGNKDYGYTF. In DNA form, the CDR3 reads TGTGCCAGTAGTCCTAAGGGGAATAAGGACTATGGCTACACCTTC. Full variable domain (rest looked up from reference TRBV19 and TRBJ1-2): DGGITQSPKYLFRKEGQNVTLSCEQNLNHDAMYWYRQDPGQGLRLIYYSQIVNDFQKGDIAEGYSVSREKKESFPLTVTSAQKNPTAFYLCASSPKGNKDYGYTFGSGTRLTVV.

This sequence joins TRBV28 and TRBJ2-7; the D gene is possibly TRBD1 (6 bases). V gave up 3 bases and J gave up 3 bases, with 18 bases separating them. This CDR3 is 16 amino acids long. Germline lookup yields CDR1 MDHEN and CDR2 SYDVKM. CDR3 amino acids: CASSLSVRGGNYEQYF. The CDR3 DNA reads as TGTGCCAGCAGTTTGAGTGTGCGTGGGGGCAACTACGAGCAGTACTTC.

This chain's CDR3 is CASSQQWGSPLHF. The CDR3 DNA follows: TGTGCCAGCAGCCAACAATGGGGCTCACCCCTCCACTTT. The chain uses TRBV6-5 and TRBJ1-6; tentatively, D is TRBD1 (5 bases). Germline values: CDR1 MNHEY, CDR2 SVGAGI. There are 13 residues in the CDR3. V lost 6 bases to trimming and J lost 10 bases, with 13 bases between them.

The gene calls are TRBV11-2 and TRBJ2-3; 8 nucleotides agree with TRBD2. Per germline, CDR1 SGHAT and CDR2 FQNNGV. The CDR3 is made up of 16 amino acids. The V and J ends lost 5 bases and 0 bases, in that order; junction bases with no gene match: 7. CDR3: CASSPVLAASTDTQYF. CDR3 DNA: TGTGCCAGCAGCCCGGTACTAGCGGCTAGCACAGATACGCAGTATTTT. The entire variable domain, with the rest obtained from reference TRBV11-2 and TRBJ2-3, is as follows: EAGVAQSPRYKIIEKRQSVAFWCNPISGHATLYWYQQILGQGPKLLIQFQNNGVVDDSQLPKDRFSAERLKGVDSTLKIQPAKLEDSAVYLCASSPVLAASTDTQYFGPGTRLTVL.